A single T cell receptor (beta chain) is shown here with its context. Antigen specificity is unknown. Isolated RNA was reverse transcribed in full, so expressed TCRB transcripts were sequenced. Libraries were prepared by immunoSEQ multiplex PCR; TCRdb keeps only in-frame clonotypes and omits some of them. Seen here are some 900,000 clones, about 17% observed once, and the top ten hold 0.02% to 0.03%. There are 12 residues in the CDR3. Germline V gene sequence: CDR1 SGHTA, CDR2 FQGNSA. The V and J ends lost 3 bases and 5 bases respectively, with 5 bases between them. This sample stems from a study of beta chain features in type 1 diabetes. Findings and caveats of the study: A potential influence of HLA type upon TCRB rearrangement remained unresolved herein. There were fewer insertions and more deletions at the VDJ junctions of type 1 diabetes patients.

This clonotype was sampled from a young woman in good health. The chain has TRBV7-2 and TRBJ1-5; no definite D call. Material for sequencing was naive CD4+ T cells from blood. The CDR3 region is CASSLDHQPQHF. The CDR3 region has the DNA TGTGCCAGCAGCTTGGACCATCAGCCCCAGCATTTT.